This T cell receptor (beta chain) derives from a study of early T cells in non-severe SARS-CoV-2 infection (dated by TCRdb to about 2021). Looking at the study overall: TCR sequencing used bulk RNA from unsorted whole blood, so alpha and beta chains could not be paired.

To prepare the library, 5' RACE was applied. Instrument used: NextSeq 500. In the TCR library protocol, unique molecular identifiers were attached to individual cDNA molecules to correct for PCR bias and sequencing error. Both TCR alpha and beta chains were sequenced, and tight co-correlation was observed between alpha and beta sequence abundances in each sample. Per the source publication's procedure: Decombinator V4 was used to annotate TCR sequences for V gene, J gene and CDR3. Expanded TCRs were defined as changing significantly between any two time points under a Poisson model with p below 0.0001. TCR abundances were normalised to the total number of TCRs sequenced per sample and expressed as counts per million. MAIT TCRs were defined by TRAV1-2 paired with TRAJ12, TRAJ20 or TRAJ33, and iNKT TCRs by TRAV10 paired with TRAJ18. VDJdb, accessed on 1 November 2021, was searched for TCRs annotated for CMV, EBV and SARS-CoV-2, and TCRs annotated for more than one antigen were excluded. TCRdb reprocessed the public reads (quality trimming at Q25 with fastp, clone calling with MiXCR) and kept in-frame beta chains. Identical CDR3 proteins give one entry, which carries the most common genes and DNA. These V and J calls originate from TCRdb's pipeline instead of the authors' own analysis. The sample includes about 41,000 distinct CDR3 sequences, with roughly 10% observed a single time. The ten largest make up roughly 9.7% of the sample.

This clonotype has a count of ten or more. The clone's antigen remains unknown. No per-base quality is available; no much larger clone lies one base away. This was a case-control study nested in a cohort of healthcare workers in London, UK, who had nasopharyngeal swab PCR tests and blood samples taken every week. Healthcare workers were recruited between 23 and 31 March 2020, during the week of the UK lockdown, and were followed weekly for up to about 15 weeks. As encoded in the germline V gene, CDR1 is MDHEN while CDR2 is SYDVKM. The V end loses 4 bases and the J end loses 0 bases, and a stretch of 10 bases separates them. CDR3 length: 14 amino acids, cysteine to phenylalanine. The read is trimmed to its CDR3 DNA, 42 bases read in frame from base 1. Beyond this particular receptor, the publication reports: VDJdb matching was skewed toward anti-spike CD8 responses and likely underestimated virus-specific expansions, missing private and CD4 specificities.

The source of this sequence is an adult who was a healthcare worker with PCR-confirmed SARS-CoV-2 infection or an uninfected control (not recorded which). The chain is encoded by TRBV28 joined to TRBJ2-7; the D gene assignment is ambiguous. The sample comprised whole blood. CDR3 sequence: CASSSGGSSYEQYF. The nucleotide sequence is given as TGTGCCAGCAGTTCGGGCGGCAGCTCCTACGAGCAGTACTTC.